This T cell receptor (beta chain) was observed in a study of cytomegalovirus exposure and HLA in healthy donors. As concerns this clone: Its antigen is still unknown.

The CDR3 loop spans 13 amino acids. Trimming shortened V by 5 bases and J by 4 bases, and 9 bases separated the two germline ends. From germline, CDR1 is MNHNY and CDR2 SVGAGI (reference sequence). Study-wide findings and caveats: In vitro confirmation showed three CMV-associated chains to be CMV antigen specific. Diagnosis of cytomegalovirus status made by the classifier reportedly showed high specificity and sensitivity.

Sequenced by immunoSEQ multiplex PCR; TCRdb stores in-frame clones only, minus some. The data show approximately 110,000 clones, just under 95% seen once. The specimen sequenced was PBMCs. J is TRBJ2-1 and V is TRBV6-6; TRBD2 might be the D (5 bases). This receptor was obtained from a woman younger than 30 in good health and CMV-seronegative. CDR3 amino acids: CASSGLDYNEQFF. CDR3 bases: TGTGCCAGCAGTGGACTGGATTACAATGAGCAGTTCTTC.